Given below is one T cell receptor (beta chain) in context. Its antigen is currently unknown. Time point described: cycle 4 day 1 (C4D1), after five to seven weeks of nivolumab. All trial patients relapsed after autologous stem cell transplantation. Libraries were prepared by immunoSEQ multiplex PCR; TCRdb keeps only in-frame clonotypes and omits some of them. The data contain tens of thousands of clones, approximately 78% of them singletons. This specimen belongs to a study of PD-1 blockade in classical Hodgkin lymphoma. Study background: It was nivolumab at 3 mg/kg, given intravenously every 2 weeks, that patients received.

Broader study findings: Reasons behind the repertoire differences stay unclear, perhaps disease activity or earlier therapy. CD4+ TCR diversity, unlike CD8+, climbed significantly by C4D1.

The trim removed 0 bases at V and 6 bases at J, leaving 14 bases unmatched. This CDR3 has 19 residues. The germline V gene has CDR1 MNHEY and CDR2 SMNVEV (reference sequence). The rearrangement links TRBV27 to TRBJ2-7; 13 bases agree with TRBD2. This receptor was taken from a human donor with classical Hodgkin lymphoma. Here the sequenced sample was peripheral blood mononuclear cells (PBMCs), taken before the fourth cycle of nivolumab. The CDR3 region is CASSLSTRLAGGSDSEQYF. The CDR3 DNA is TGTGCCAGCAGTTTATCAACTCGACTAGCGGGAGGCTCCGACTCCGAGCAGTACTTC.